Following are 25 T cell receptor beta chains from one sample sequenced in a study of T cells after yellow fever vaccination. TCRdb called the 5' RACE reads again in MiXCR, with one record for every CDR3 protein. The table includes hundreds of thousands of distinct CDR3 sequences, 9% to 15% detected once. The sequences come from PBMCs, collected on the day of the yellow fever booster vaccination. The receptors were sampled from a young man who received the YFV17D yellow fever vaccine.

A note on this clonotype: Mismatch with germline at one junction end may stem from a read error. The chain carries TRBV7-7 and TRBJ2-1; TRBD1 agrees at 8 bases. Germline V CDR1 and CDR2: SSHAT, FNYEAQ (reference sequence). The CDR3 has 15 amino acids. CDR3 residues: CASSFSTGGFNEQFF. In nucleotides, the CDR3 is TGTGCTAGCAGCTTCTCCACAGGGGGTTTCAATGAGCAGTTCTTC.

This chain joins TRBV15 and TRBJ1-5; tentatively, D is TRBD1 (5 bases). Germline V gene data show CDR1 as LNHNV and CDR2 as YYDKDF (reference sequence). V lost 3 bases and J lost 4, with 16 bases in between. The CDR3 totals 16 residues. The CDR3 nucleotides are TGTGCCACCAGCAGTCCGCCGGGACGCTCTAATCAGCCCCAGCATTTT. As protein: CATSSPPGRSNQPQHF.

This clonotype appeared a few times. The chain uses TRBV7-8 and TRBJ2-7, with TRBD1 identical over 7 bases. CDR1 and CDR2 (germline): SGHVS, FQNEAQ. The CDR3 consists of 15 residues. The junction had 11 bases not matched to a gene; V was cut back by 5 bases and J by 4 bases. The CDR3 sequence is CASSPTRGIGYEQYF. As DNA, the CDR3 is TGTGCCAGCAGCCCCACCAGGGGGATCGGGTACGAGCAGTACTTC.

The sample holds a few counts of this clonotype. The V gene is TRBV7-9, the J gene TRBJ2-2, with D possibly being TRBD1 or TRBD2 (5 bases each). Deletions cut 9 bases from V and 3 bases from J, with 20 bases between. The CDR3 has 16 amino acids. The germline V gene encodes CDR1 SEHNR and CDR2 FQNEAQ (reference sequence). The CDR3 sequence is CASRGELRAYTGELFF. CDR3 nucleotides: TGTGCCAGTCGGGGCGAACTCAGGGCCTACACCGGGGAGCTGTTTTTT.

This rearrangement joins TRBV10-3 to TRBJ2-5; 13 positions match TRBD2. The ends lost 5 bases at V and 5 bases at J; junction bases unmatched: 5. The CDR3 is 15 residues long. The germline V gene has CDR1 ENHRY and CDR2 SYGVKD. CDR3 residues: CAISPRLAGGETQYF. As DNA, the CDR3 is TGTGCCATCAGTCCGCGACTAGCGGGAGGTGAGACCCAGTACTTC.

This clonotype has just a few counts. The J gene is TRBJ2-3, the V gene TRBV25-1; D not certain. Germline V gene data show CDR1 as MGHDK and CDR2 as SYGVNS. Trimming took off 1 base at V and 8 bases at J, with 10 bases between the two ends. CDR3 size: 13 residues. The CDR3 reads CASSESASGTQYF. The CDR3 DNA reads TGTGCCAGCAGTGAATCCGCTTCCGGTACGCAGTATTTT.

In this sample, this clonotype turned up a few times. J is TRBJ1-2 and V is TRBV14, with D possibly matching TRBD1 (5 bases). Germline V gives CDR1 SGHDN, CDR2 FVKESK. This CDR3 is built from 15 residues. The V end lost 0 bases, the J end lost 4 bases, and 12 bases lay between the germline ends. The CDR3 here is CASSQDPGASYGYTF. CDR3 coding DNA: TGTGCCAGCAGCCAAGATCCCGGGGCGAGCTATGGCTACACCTTC.

This clonotype has more than one count but fewer than ten. The chain is built from TRBV12-3 or TRBV12-4 and TRBJ1-2, with D perhaps matching TRBD1 (5 bases). Between the trimmed V and J ends, which lost 6 bases and 7 bases, there was a span of 21 bases. This CDR3 contains 15 residues. The CDR3 DNA reads as TGTGCCAGCAGCCTCCGACAGAAAGGAAGGAGTGGCTACACCTTC. This encodes CASSLRQKGRSGYTF.

This clonotype has more than one count but fewer than ten. The CDR3 sequence is CSAGQGVYDTQYF. CDR3 coding DNA: TGCAGTGCTGGACAGGGGGTTTATGATACGCAGTATTTT. The V and J genes are TRBV20-1 and TRBJ2-3; the match to TRBD1 covers 10 bases. This CDR3 region has 13 residues. Germline loops: CDR1 DFQATT, CDR2 SNEGSKA (reference sequence). J gave up 6 bases and V 5 bases, and 5 bases lay outside the gene matches.

This clonotype was picked up a small number of times. The rearrangement links TRBV7-2 to TRBJ2-7; a weak D match, TRBD1 (6 bases). Trimming pared 5 bases from V and 6 bases from J, leaving 26 bases between. The CDR3 sequence is 17 residues long. Germline lookup yields CDR1 SGHTA and CDR2 FQGNSA. The chain's CDR3 is CASSLRRGRREFGEQYF. CDR3 nucleotide sequence: TGTGCCAGCAGCCTCCGCAGGGGTCGTCGAGAGTTCGGCGAGCAGTACTTC.

This clonotype has a handful of counts. This chain links TRBV6-1 with TRBJ1-6, with a possible D match to TRBD1 (5 bases). Germline-derived CDR1 and CDR2 are MNHNS and SASEGT. The V end lost 6 bases, the J end lost 6 bases, and 15 bases lay between the germline ends. The CDR3 has 15 amino acids. CDR3 loop: CASRAPGPSNSPLHF. As DNA, the CDR3 is TGTGCCAGCAGAGCACCGGGACCGAGTAATTCACCCCTCCACTTT.

The CDR3 loop reads CASSEGNSGANVLTF. The CDR3 DNA reads TGTGCCAGCAGTGAGGGGAACTCTGGGGCCAACGTCCTGACTTTC. This chain connects TRBV6-4 to TRBJ2-6; no reliable D call. The CDR3 runs 15 residues. V lost 3 bases and J 0 bases, leaving 6 bases between the germline ends. Germline CDR1 and CDR2: MRHNA and SNTAGT.

J is TRBJ2-1 and V is TRBV20-1, with a possible D match to TRBD2 (6 bases). The CDR3 consists of 15 residues. Germline V gene lookup returns CDR1 DFQATT and CDR2 SNEGSKA (reference sequence). Between the trimmed V and J ends, which lost 6 bases and 5 bases, there was a span of 20 bases. The CDR3 region has the DNA TGCAGTGCCCGGGGGTTGTTAGCGCTCGACAATGAGCAGTTCTTC. Protein sequence: CSARGLLALDNEQFF.

This clonotype showed up many times. CDR3 DNA: TGCGCCAGCAGCCTACCCCACACATACGGCAGCGGGAGGCCCGACTACGAGCAGTACTTC. Amino acids: CASSLPHTYGSGRPDYEQYF. The V and J genes are TRBV5-1 and TRBJ2-7; TRBD2 matches 9 bases. Germline CDR1 is SGHRS and CDR2 is YFSETQ. The CDR3 is 20 amino acids. Trimming took 4 bases from V and 3 from J; bases not matched to a gene: 23. Together with reference TRBV5-1 and TRBJ2-7, the CDR3 gives the full variable domain: KAGVTQTPRYLIKTRGQQVTLSCSPISGHRSVSWYQQTPGQGLQFLFEYFSETQRNKGNFPGRFSGRQFSNSRSEMNVSTLELGDSALYLCASSLPHTYGSGRPDYEQYFGPGTRLTVT.

The rearrangement joins TRBV20-1 to TRBJ1-4; a possible D gene is TRBD1 (6 bases). V lost 4 bases to trimming and J lost 7 bases, with 19 bases between them. This CDR3 spans 15 amino acids. Germline V CDR1 and CDR2: DFQATT, SNEGSKA (reference sequence). The CDR3 region is CSAIPGDTAGEKLFF. In nucleotides, the CDR3 is TGCAGTGCTATCCCTGGGGACACTGCTGGTGAAAAACTGTTTTTT.

The table lists this clonotype with a few counts. The V gene is TRBV19, the J gene TRBJ2-5; D could derive from TRBD1 or TRBD2 (5 bases each). In germline, CDR1 is LNHDA, CDR2 SQIVND (reference sequence). V lost 5 bases to trimming and J lost 1 base, with 14 bases between them. This CDR3 spans 15 amino acids. DNA of the CDR3: TGTGCCAGTAGTCGGGACCCAGGCGCCCAAGAGACCCAGTACTTC. Protein product: CASSRDPGAQETQYF.

This clonotype was detected only a few times. The chain recombines TRBV29-1 with TRBJ2-7; D unresolved. CDR3 length: 12 residues. CDR1 is SQVTM, CDR2 ANQGSEA, per germline. V lost 4 bases and J lost 5, with 12 bases in between. The CDR3, as DNA: TGCAGCGTTGGTCCCGTTCCGAACGAGCAGTACTTC. It translates to CSVGPVPNEQYF.

The chain joins TRBV6-4 to TRBJ2-3; 9 bases are shared with TRBD1. Per the germline V gene, CDR1 is MRHNA and CDR2 is SNTAGT. V lost 6 bases and J lost 7; bases outside the gene matches: 11. This CDR3 is 15 amino acids long. The CDR3 loop is CASSPRQGEGYTQYF. The CDR3, as DNA: TGTGCCAGCAGCCCCAGACAGGGGGAAGGATATACGCAGTATTTT.

The rearrangement links TRBV7-2 to TRBJ2-1, with 9 bases identical to TRBD1. J was trimmed by 5 bases and V by 4 bases; bases with no gene match: 3. CDR3 size: 14 residues. The V gene's germline CDR1 is SGHTA and CDR2 FQGNSA. CDR3 bases: TGTGCCAGCAGCTGGGACAGGGAGAACAATGAGCAGTTCTTC. Translation: CASSWDRENNEQFF.

This clonotype was found a few times. The rearrangement joins TRBV7-2 to TRBJ2-7; 10 bases match TRBD1. The CDR3 spans 15 residues. Germline values: CDR1 SGHTA, CDR2 FQGNSA. The V segment lost 4 bases and the J segment 1 base; nucleotides outside the gene matches: 4. The CDR3 DNA follows: TGTGCCAGCAGCTACGACAGGGGGCCGTCCTACGAGCAGTACTTC. It is translated as CASSYDRGPSYEQYF.

The J gene is TRBJ2-2, the V gene TRBV3-1; 10 bases agree with TRBD1. Trimming cost V 4 bases and J 5 bases; bases outside gene matches: 4. CDR3 size: 15 residues. Germline values: CDR1 LGHDT, CDR2 YNNKEL (reference sequence). CDR3 protein: CASSLGTGETGELFF. CDR3 bases: TGTGCCAGCAGCCTGGGGACAGGGGAAACCGGGGAGCTGTTTTTT.

This clonotype was observed a few times. The V gene is TRBV6-2 or TRBV6-3, the J gene TRBJ2-1, with D possibly TRBD1 on 8 matching bases. The CDR3 loop spans 15 amino acids. Trimming took off 5 bases at V and 6 bases at J, with 17 bases between the two ends. Germline CDR1 and CDR2: MNHEY and SVGEGT. This CDR3 reads CASSTTGGTGNEQFF. CDR3 coding DNA: TGTGCCAGCAGTACCACCGGGGGGACAGGCAATGAGCAGTTCTTC.

The table lists this clonotype with a few counts. The chain carries TRBV20-1 and TRBJ2-3; TRBD1 might be the D (5 bases). V lost 3 bases, J lost 2 bases, and 18 bases lay in between. In germline, CDR1 is DFQATT, CDR2 SNEGSKA (reference sequence). The CDR3 is made up of 16 amino acids. CDR3 sequence reads: CSASSQESANTDTQYF. DNA of the CDR3: TGCAGTGCTAGCTCACAGGAGAGCGCCAACACAGATACGCAGTATTTT.

The V and J genes are TRBV3-1 and TRBJ2-7, with a possible D match to TRBD1 (5 bases). The germline V gene encodes CDR1 LGHDT and CDR2 YNNKEL (reference sequence). The V and J ends lost 3 bases and 10 bases respectively, with 13 bases between them. The CDR3 is 12 residues long. The CDR3: CASSHLDREQYF. The CDR3 region has the DNA TGTGCCAGCAGCCACCTAGACAGAGAACAGTACTTC.

This clonotype was detected a few times. This chain joins TRBV6-5 and TRBJ2-7; 13 positions agree with TRBD2. Germline-derived CDR1 and CDR2 are MNHEY and SVGAGI. The CDR3 consists of 19 residues. V dropped 0 bases and J dropped 3; count of bases not matched to a gene: 11. The CDR3 loop reads CASSYSATGLAGAGYEQYF. In DNA form, the CDR3 reads TGTGCCAGCAGTTACTCGGCTACCGGACTAGCGGGAGCCGGCTACGAGCAGTACTTC.